The rows below give T cell receptor beta chains drawn from one sample of a study of CD8 T cells in ankylosing spondylitis. MiXCR was run by TCRdb on the 5' RACE reads, yielding one entry per CDR3 protein. This sample has some 450,000 distinct CDR3 sequences; about 15% occur once, and the top ten carry 0.85% to 1.3%. The sample was blood, either unsorted or a sorted T cell fraction (not recorded which). The receptors were sampled from a male donor with ankylosing spondylitis. The CDR3 runs from the conserved cysteine through the conserved F or W. The order of the fields is clone size, V gene, CDR3 protein. Rows give clone size only sometimes, using once, few, many, or a class for an expanded clone.

>-|TRBV6-2/TRBV6-3
CASRRASYTYNEQFF
>-|TRBV9
CASSVGAGVTEAFF
>few|TRBV20-1
CSPLRQGVNEQFF
>few|TRBV11-2
CASSLDLGRRTTNEKLFF
>-|TRBV12-3/TRBV12-4
CASSFGRTISAAEQFF
>-|TRBV28
CASSLGGSENTIYF
>many|TRBV9
CASSARQGPNTEAFF
>-|TRBV20-1
CSASRLREIYNEQFF
>-|TRBV6-2/TRBV6-3
CASIAALPNYGYTF
>-|TRBV3-1
CASSLGLGAREQYF
>-|TRBV4-1
CASSRSTSGDYYEQYF
>few|TRBV20-1
CSANPIYNEQFF
>few|TRBV5-6
CASSLGLGGRTEAFF
>few|TRBV7-9
CASSLQPHTGELFF
>few|TRBV20-1
CSASGAKGLGTDTQYF